The rows below give T cell receptor beta chains drawn from one sample of a study of T cell changes during pregnancy in multiple sclerosis. TCRdb's copy holds only in-frame clones and misses some; the assay was immunoSEQ multiplex PCR. The sample has fewer than 40,000 clones; more than 85% are singletons. Sequencing was performed on CD4+ T cells from peripheral blood mononuclear cells, taken in the second trimester of pregnancy. All receptors come from a female donor with multiple sclerosis, enrolled in a pregnancy study. Both conserved end residues are part of each CDR3. The D gene is left open where the match is weak. Size tells how often a clone was seen (once, few, many) or the class of an expanded clone, and some rows leave it out.

clone size,V gene,D gene,J gene,CDR3 DNA,CDR3 protein
once,TRBV11-1,TRBD2,TRBJ2-1,TGTGCCAGCAGCTTAGTCGTCGGGACTAGCTCCTACAATGAGCAGTTCTTC,CASSLVVGTSSYNEQFF
NA,TRBV4-2,TRBD1,TRBJ2-6,TGTGCCAGCAGCCAAGATAGTGGGACAGGGTTGGCTGGGGCCAACGTCCTGACTTTC,CASSQDSGTGLAGANVLTF
NA,TRBV7-2,TRBD1,TRBJ2-5,TGTGCCAGCAGCCGGACAGGGACTTATGGAGAGACCCAGTACTTC,CASSRTGTYGETQYF
NA,TRBV4-3,TRBD2,TRBJ2-1,TGCGCCAGCAGCCTCTGGACTAGCGGGGCCAATGAGCAGTTCTTC,CASSLWTSGANEQFF
NA,TRBV9,TRBD1,TRBJ1-1,TGTGCCAGCAGCGCCCAGGGACAGTGGAACACTGAAGCTTTCTTT,CASSAQGQWNTEAFF
NA,TRBV18,TRBD2,TRBJ2-7,TGTGCCAGCTCACGTCGGACTAGCGGGAGTCGGGAGCAGTACTTC,CASSRRTSGSREQYF
NA,TRBV5-1,NA,TRBJ2-7,TGCGCCAGCAGCCCTGGGCCGGGGGCCTACGAGCAGTACTTC,CASSPGPGAYEQYF
once,TRBV27,TRBD1,TRBJ2-6,TGTGCCAGCAGCCTCACAGGGGGCTCTGGGGCCAACGTCCTGACTTTC,CASSLTGGSGANVLTF
NA,TRBV4-2,TRBD1,TRBJ1-2,TGTGCCAGCGGTACTGGACAGGGGAACTATGGCTACACCTTC,CASGTGQGNYGYTF
NA,TRBV7-2,NA,TRBJ1-5,TGTGCCAGCAGCTTAGGGACATCCCAGCCCCAGCATTTT,CASSLGTSQPQHF
NA,TRBV5-6,NA,TRBJ2-5,TGTGCCAGCGCCTGGACGACAGTTCAAGAGACCCAGTACTTC,CASAWTTVQETQYF
NA,TRBV2,NA,TRBJ1-1,TGTGCCAGCGGTTTCACAGAGAACACTGAAGCTTTCTTT,CASGFTENTEAFF
few,TRBV29-1,NA,TRBJ1-3,TGCAGCGTTGAACCAGGCTCTGGAAACACCATATATTTT,CSVEPGSGNTIYF
NA,TRBV28,TRBD1,TRBJ2-7,TGTGCCAGCAGCTCGTATACGCCGGGACAGGGGAACGAGCAGTACTTC,CASSSYTPGQGNEQYF
NA,TRBV6-1,NA,TRBJ1-2,TGTGCCAGCACTGGAACCGGGACATCAACCTATGGCTACACCTTC,CASTGTGTSTYGYTF
once,TRBV29-1,NA,TRBJ1-2,TGCAGCGTTGACCCCGGGACTGGGGGGTTAAGTGGCTACACCTTC,CSVDPGTGGLSGYTF
NA,TRBV4-2,TRBD1,TRBJ2-1,TGTGCCAGCAGCCAAGCCGGGACAGGGAGAAATGAGCAGTTCTTC,CASSQAGTGRNEQFF
NA,TRBV4-2,NA,TRBJ2-3,TGTGCCAGCAGCCCCCAGGGAACGGATACGCAGTATTTT,CASSPQGTDTQYF
NA,TRBV7-2,TRBD2,TRBJ2-3,TGTGCCAGCAGCTTAAGGCCCGCGGGGGGCCCGATCACAGATACGCAGTATTTT,CASSLRPAGGPITDTQYF
NA,TRBV14,NA,TRBJ2-3,TGTGCCAGCAGCCAAGCGGGAGCCACTTATACGCAGTATTTT,CASSQAGATYTQYF
NA,TRBV7-9,NA,TRBJ1-4,TGTGCCAGCAGCTTTGCAGCAACTAATGAAAAACTGTTTTTT,CASSFAATNEKLFF
few,TRBV5-1,TRBD1,TRBJ2-7,TGCGCCAGCAGCTTGACCGGGACAGGGGTCGAGCAGTACTTC,CASSLTGTGVEQYF
NA,TRBV11-2,NA,TRBJ2-3,TGTGCCAGCAGCTTAGGACTAGGGGGCACAGATACGCAGTATTTT,CASSLGLGGTDTQYF
few,TRBV7-2,TRBD1,TRBJ2-5,TGTGCCAGCAGCTCGACAGGGGGCAACTGGGAGACCCAGTACTTC,CASSSTGGNWETQYF
NA,TRBV4-3,NA,TRBJ1-6,TGCGCCAGCAGCCAACTCGGTATAGAATCACCCCTCCACTTT,CASSQLGIESPLHF
NA,TRBV5-1,NA,TRBJ2-7,TGCGCCAGCAGCTTCTTTCCGGTCGAGTACGAGCAGTACTTC,CASSFFPVEYEQYF
once,TRBV9,TRBD1,TRBJ1-2,TGTGCCAGCAGCCTCTTTCAAGGGGGCGATGGCTACACCTTC,CASSLFQGGDGYTF
once,TRBV19,NA,TRBJ1-2,TGTGCCAGTAGTATTAGGGGCGATAACTATGGCTACACCTTC,CASSIRGDNYGYTF
NA,TRBV18,NA,TRBJ1-2,TGTGCCAGCTCACCAATTGGACAGAACTATGGCTACACCTTC,CASSPIGQNYGYTF
NA,TRBV5-1,TRBD1,TRBJ1-2,TGCGCCAGCAGCGGAAGCCGGGACAGGGTGCCCTATGGCTACACCTTC,CASSGSRDRVPYGYTF